This T cell receptor (beta chain) derives from a study of human T cells and chemical hapten exposure. TCRdb reanalysed the RACE reads using MiXCR and keeps one entry per CDR3 protein. Among 75,000 to 100,000 distinct CDR3 sequences listed, about 9.3% were seen once. The CDR3 is 14 residues long. V lost 3 bases and J lost 3, with 12 bases in between. Time point given: patch test 2, 6 weeks after DPC sensitization. Treatment here: therapeutic diphenylcyclopropenone sensitization with weekly scalp DPC. Whole blood that had not been fractionated was the source of extracted total RNA. The sequence derives from a woman aged 40 to 50 with alopecia areata. Some clones in this sample may be carry-over from other donors' samples. The chain employs TRBV12-3 or TRBV12-4 and TRBJ2-7; no clear D gene. The material sequenced was whole blood, taken in connection with sensitization to the hapten diphenylcyclopropenone (DPC). CDR3: CASSFGVRFYEQYF. Here the CDR3 DNA reads TGTGCCAGCAGTTTTGGGGTTCGGTTCTACGAGCAGTACTTC.